The 7 T cell receptor beta chains presented below share a single source sample, sequenced in a study of blood T cell repertoires in COVID-19. The table came from immunoSEQ multiplex PCR; TCRdb's copy has only in-frame clones and leaves some out. The table has roughly 83,000 clones, about 82% seen once. The source material was peripheral blood. The origin of the receptors is a man between 50 and 59 years old with active COVID-19.

This clone came up a few times. J is TRBJ2-1 and V is TRBV6-4; a weak D match, TRBD2 (6 bases). Between the trimmed V and J ends, which lost 6 bases and 3 bases, there was a span of 15 bases. CDR1 and CDR2 from the germline V gene are MRHNA and SNTAGT. The CDR3 contains 15 residues. The CDR3 protein is CASSATGGGYNEQFF. In nucleotides, the CDR3 is TGTGCCAGCAGCGCAACCGGGGGAGGCTACAATGAGCAGTTCTTC.

This chain joins TRBV7-8 and TRBJ2-5, with 14 bases lining up with TRBD2. V lost 2 bases to trimming and J lost 6 bases; unmatched junction nucleotides: 8. This CDR3 spans 17 amino acids. Germline V CDR1 and CDR2: SGHVS, FQNEAQ. The CDR3 DNA is TGTGCCAGCAGCTTATCGACTAGCGGGGGGGCCGCGAAGACCCAGTACTTC. It encodes CASSLSTSGGAAKTQYF.

The chain has TRBV28 and TRBJ1-5, with D unclear. The CDR3 is made up of 13 amino acids. V was shortened by 2 bases and J by 9 bases, with 11 bases between the two germline ends. CDR1 and CDR2 (germline): MDHEN, SYDVKM. In nucleotides, the CDR3 is TGTGCCAGCAGTTTAAAAGGGAGTGCGCCCCAGCATTTT. Its protein is CASSLKGSAPQHF.

This sequence joins TRBV5-6 and TRBJ2-1; 8 positions agree with TRBD2. The CDR3 contains 15 residues. Germline trimming cut 8 bases from V and 1 base from J; bases unmatched to any gene: 8. Per germline, CDR1 SGHDT and CDR2 YYEEEE. CDR3 region: CASAGGGRSYNEQFF. In DNA, the CDR3 is TGTGCCAGTGCGGGGGGCGGGAGGTCCTACAATGAGCAGTTCTTC.

The chain has TRBV3-1 (or the pseudogene TRBV3-2) and TRBJ2-7; 14 positions agree with TRBD2. Germline CDR1 reads LGHDT; CDR2 reads YNNKEL (reference sequence). This CDR3 is built from 15 residues. J lost 3 bases, V lost 4 bases, and 2 bases had no gene match. The CDR3 coding sequence is TGTGCCAGCAGCCGGGGACTAGCGGGAGACTACGAGCAGTACTTC. It specifies CASSRGLAGDYEQYF.

V gene TRBV7-2 combines with J gene TRBJ2-2; no definite D call. V was shortened by 3 bases and J by 0 bases, with 2 bases between the two germline ends. Germline CDR1 SGHTA, CDR2 FQGNSA. The CDR3 has 13 amino acids. The CDR3 region has the DNA TGTGCCAGCAGCTTCGCGAACACCGGGGAGCTGTTTTTT. This translates into CASSFANTGELFF.

V gene TRBV5-1 combines with J gene TRBJ2-1; TRBD1 aligns across 11 bases. Germline V gives CDR1 SGHRS, CDR2 YFSETQ. J was trimmed by 8 bases and V by 2 bases; bases with no gene match: 6. CDR3 length: 15 amino acids. This CDR3 reads CASSLQDRGPDEQFF. The CDR3 nucleotides read TGCGCCAGCAGCTTACAGGACAGGGGGCCCGATGAGCAGTTCTTC.